The 3 T cell receptor beta chains below all came from one sample that was sequenced in a study of monozygotic twins with inflammatory bowel disease. From its re-call of the 5' RACE reads, TCRdb lists each CDR3 protein once, without DNA. This table lists approximately 400,000 distinct CDR3 sequences. The sequencing sample was made of blood. These receptors all come from a human donor with ulcerative colitis or Crohn's disease, or a healthy co-twin of an affected twin (not recorded which).

The chain carries TRBV20-1 and TRBJ1-5; TCRdb reports TRBD1, a call that lacks DNA to check it against. CDR1 is DFQATT, CDR2 SNEGSKA, per germline (reference sequence). The CDR3 loop spans 14 amino acids. The CDR3 here is CSVTGGHSNQPQHF.

V gene TRBV4-3 combines with J gene TRBJ1-5; there is no DNA to check the TCRdb D call of TRBD1. Germline V lookup: CDR1 LGHNA, CDR2 YSLEER. This CDR3 has 15 amino acids. This CDR3 reads CASSQGTGTNQPQHF.

The V and J genes are TRBV6-1 and TRBJ2-5; the D gene TCRdb calls, TRBD2, cannot be checked with no DNA. The CDR3 has 14 amino acids. Germline V gene data show CDR1 as MNHNS and CDR2 as SASEGT. Here the CDR3 reads CASRKGTSRETQYF.